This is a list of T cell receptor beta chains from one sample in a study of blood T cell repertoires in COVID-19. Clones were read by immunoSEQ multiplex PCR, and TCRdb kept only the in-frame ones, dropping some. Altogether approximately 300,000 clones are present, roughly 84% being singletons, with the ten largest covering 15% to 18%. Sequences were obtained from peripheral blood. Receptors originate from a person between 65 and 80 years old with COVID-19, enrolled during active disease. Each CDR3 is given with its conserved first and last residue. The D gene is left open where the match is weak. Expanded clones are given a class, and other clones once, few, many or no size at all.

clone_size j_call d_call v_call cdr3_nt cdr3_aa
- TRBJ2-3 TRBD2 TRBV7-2 TGTGCCAGCAGCTTGGGACTAGCGGGGGCGGGGGGCGATACGCAGTATTTT CASSLGLAGAGGDTQYF
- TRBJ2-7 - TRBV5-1 TGCGCCAGCAGCTTGGACGCGACTTACCCTAACGAGCAGTACTTC CASSLDATYPNEQYF
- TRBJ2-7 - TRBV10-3 TGTGCCATCAGGGTGACAGGCTACGAGCAGTACTTC CAIRVTGYEQYF
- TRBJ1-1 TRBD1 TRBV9 TGTGCCAGCAGCGCCGGACCCGGGACAGGGCTTGTTGAAGCTTTCTTT CASSAGPGTGLVEAFF
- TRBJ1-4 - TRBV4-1 TGCGCCAGCAGCCAAGGTTGGGGGGCCGGGGGGTTGGGTGAAAAACTGTTTTTT CASSQGWGAGGLGEKLFF
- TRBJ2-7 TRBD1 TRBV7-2 TGTGCCAGCAGCTTAAGTCCGACAGGGGGCCACTACGAGCAGTACTTC CASSLSPTGGHYEQYF
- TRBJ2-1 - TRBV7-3 TGTGCCAGCAGCTTAAGACCCCCGGAGGGTGAGCAGTTCTTC CASSLRPPEGEQFF
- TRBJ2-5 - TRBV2 TGTGCCAGCAGTGCAGGAGGGGAGACCCAGTACTTC CASSAGGETQYF
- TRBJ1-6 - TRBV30 TGTGCCTGGAGTGTAGGAGCCCTCCACTTT CAWSVGALHF
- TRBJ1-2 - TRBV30 TGTGCCTCCCCAAGCGGCAGGTCGGGAGGCTACACCTTC CASPSGRSGGYTF
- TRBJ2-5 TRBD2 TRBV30 TGTGCCTGGAGTGTCGGACTAGTGGGGACCCAGTACTTC CAWSVGLVGTQYF
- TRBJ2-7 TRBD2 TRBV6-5 TGTGCCAGCAGCGCAACTAGCGGCTACGAGCAGTACTTC CASSATSGYEQYF
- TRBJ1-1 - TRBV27 TGTGCCAGCAGTTTATTGAGCAGGGCGAACACTGAAGCTTTCTTT CASSLLSRANTEAFF
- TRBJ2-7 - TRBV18 TGTGCCAGCTCACAGCCAGGGTTCTACGAGCAGTACTTC CASSQPGFYEQYF
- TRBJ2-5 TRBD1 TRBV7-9 TGTGCCAGCAGCACAGGGGGGAAGACCCAGTACTTC CASSTGGKTQYF
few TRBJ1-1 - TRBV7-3 TGTGCCAGCAGCTTATCCCTTGGGAGGACTGAAGCTTTCTTT CASSLSLGRTEAFF
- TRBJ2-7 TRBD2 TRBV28 TGTGCCAGCAGTTTAGCCAGCGGGAGTGTCTACGAGCAGTACTTC CASSLASGSVYEQYF
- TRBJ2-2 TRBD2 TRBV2 TGTGCCAGCAGCCTTGGACTAGCGGGAGGAACCGGGGAGCTGTTTTTT CASSLGLAGGTGELFF
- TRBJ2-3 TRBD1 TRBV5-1 TGCGCCAGCAGCTTGGACAGGGGATCTCTAGATACGCAGTATTTT CASSLDRGSLDTQYF
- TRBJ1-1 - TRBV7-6 TGTGCCAGCAGCTTAGGGCAGGGCTGGGGAATGAACACTGAAGCTTTCTTT CASSLGQGWGMNTEAFF
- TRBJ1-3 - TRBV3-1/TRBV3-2 TGTGCCAGCAGCCGCGGCCCTTTAAGCCCACGAAACACCATATATTTT CASSRGPLSPRNTIYF
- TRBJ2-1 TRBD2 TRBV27 TGTGCCAGCAGTTTAGGTGGGGGGGTGAGCTCCTACAATGAGCAGTTCTTC CASSLGGGVSSYNEQFF
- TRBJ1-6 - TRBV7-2 TGTGCCAGCAGCTTCGGACAGAGCTATAATTCACCCCTCCACTTT CASSFGQSYNSPLHF
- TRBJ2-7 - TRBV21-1 TGTGCCAGCAGCTCTCGCCCGGGACTTACCCTTTTGAGCTCCTACGAGCAGTACTTC CASSSRPGLTLLSSYEQYF
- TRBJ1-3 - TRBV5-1 TGCGCCAGCAGCTTGTCTCCGGGATCCCTCGCGACGGGAAACACCATATATTTT CASSLSPGSLATGNTIYF
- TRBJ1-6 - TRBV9 TGTGCCAGCAGCGCAAGACAGCTAGATAATTCACCCCTCCACTTT CASSARQLDNSPLHF
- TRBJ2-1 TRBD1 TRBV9 TGTGCCAGCAGCGGACCGGGACAGTCCAATGAGCAGTTCTTC CASSGPGQSNEQFF